This TCR beta chain comes out of a study of T cells in localized non-small cell lung cancer (dated by TCRdb to about 2020). Describing the broader study: The study examined T cell repertoires in hundreds of patients with early-stage NSCLC and compared tumors with uninvolved tumor-adjacent lungs. The cohort consisted of around 250 treatment-naive NSCLC patients whose localized lung tumors had been resected. NSCLC patients had a mean age of roughly 66 years, and approximately 140 were male and 107 female. General study outcomes and caveats: Higher blood T cell density associated with longer overall survival, while higher adjacent-lung clonality associated with shorter survival. Because the study design was exploratory, TCR variables were selected using unadjusted p-values without false-discovery rate correction. Of the top 100 tumor clones, a median of around 57 were detected in paired uninvolved adjacent lung; approximately 30 were also among that lung's top 100. Uninvolved tumor-adjacent lung showed the highest T cell clonality, higher than tumor, which suggests more focused antigenic responses in the uninvolved tumor-adjacent lung. Because multi-region sequencing of the tumors was not done, intratumor heterogeneity could not be ruled out.

As for this clone: The antigen it recognizes is unknown. No clone much larger than this one lies a single base away; base qualities are absent.

At diagnosis, tumor, uninvolved tumor-adjacent lung and peripheral blood were collected and then preserved as a mix of FFPE and fresh-frozen material. Blood samples were analyzed as peripheral blood mononuclear cells for TCR repertoire profiling. TCR beta CDR3 regions were sequenced from DNA using the immunoSEQ Assay. Regarding the original processing steps: T cell density was computed as TCR beta template counts normalized to usable DNA estimated by amplifying housekeeping genes. Richness was estimated with the preseqR package, extrapolating to 400,000 templates for PBMC samples and 120,000 templates for tissue samples. Clonality was calculated as one minus Pielou's evenness. Differential abundance testing on productive amino-acid clonotypes, with a minimum total count of 5 and an alpha of 0.1, was used to identify tissue-enriched TCRs. Repertoire overlap between compartments was quantified with the Jaccard Index and Morisita Overlap Index. GLIPH grouped TCR beta CDR3s together with public tetramer-defined viral CDR3s, and a viral motif had to include at least three viral sequences and also show V-gene enrichment. TCRdb provides this immuneACCESS table in a form limited to in-frame rearrangements. Some clones are lacking; in checked studies, under half of them reflect an unresolved V gene, and why the rest are absent is not known. V, J and clone size derive from that table, while D and trimming were established from the DNA sequence. This sample comprises 35,000 to 45,000 clones, about 88% of them detected only once. Roughly 6.9% of the sample comes from the top ten.

The germline V gene encodes CDR1 KGHSH and CDR2 LQKENI. V and J lose 3 bases and 3 bases, and a span of 15 bases separates them. Taken from cysteine to phenylalanine, the CDR3 has 16 residues. Just the 48-base CDR3 DNA is kept, in frame starting at base 1. The receptor's source is a woman aged 18 to 55 with stage III lung adenocarcinoma. The material was peripheral blood, obtained before any cancer treatment. The rearrangement joined TRBV18 to TRBJ2-1, with the D call perhaps TRBD1 or TRBD2, each one matching 5 bases. The sequenced DNA: TGTGCCAGCTCACCGACGCAAGGGGACCACTACAATGAGCAGTTCTTC. Its protein is CASSPTQGDHYNEQFF.